The following is a T cell receptor beta chain sequence with its context. Its target is not known. Measured with immunoSEQ multiplex PCR; TCRdb has only the in-frame clones, and not every one. This table holds 15,000 to 20,000 clones, approximately 79% found once. This entry is derived from a study of neoadjuvant nivolumab and ipilimumab in lung cancer. The study, taken as a whole, reports: Higher pretherapy blood TCR richness went with higher resected-tumor richness. Compared with tumor-adjacent uninvolved lung, resected tumors showed greater richness and clonality. Only a single major-pathologic-response sample was available for clonality analysis. Only two of four nivolumab-treated tumors gained richness and clonality by surgery.

Sequences were derived from tumor tissue, sampled after neoadjuvant nivolumab, alone or with ipilimumab, at or shortly before surgery. The clonotype was recovered from an adult with non-small cell lung cancer.

In DNA form, the CDR3 reads TGTGCCAGCAGCTTAGGTAGGGACAGTTCCTACAATGAGCAGTTCTTC. The encoded protein is CASSLGRDSSYNEQFF. This sequence joins TRBV11-1 and TRBJ2-1, with 7 bases identical to TRBD1. Trimming at V came to 1 base and at J to 1 base, leaving 4 bases not matched to a gene. From germline, CDR1 is SGHAT and CDR2 FQDESV (reference sequence). The CDR3 contains 16 residues.